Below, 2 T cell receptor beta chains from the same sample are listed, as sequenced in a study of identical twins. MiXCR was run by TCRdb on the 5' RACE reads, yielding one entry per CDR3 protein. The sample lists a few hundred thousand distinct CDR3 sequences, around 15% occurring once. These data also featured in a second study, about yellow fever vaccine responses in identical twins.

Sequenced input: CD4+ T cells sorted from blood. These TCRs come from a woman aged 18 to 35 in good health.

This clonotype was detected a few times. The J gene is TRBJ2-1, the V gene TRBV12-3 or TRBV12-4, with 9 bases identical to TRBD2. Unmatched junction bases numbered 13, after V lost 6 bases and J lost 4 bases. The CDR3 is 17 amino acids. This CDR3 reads CASSLTSGAGGYNEQFF. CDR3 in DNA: TGTGCCAGCAGCCTGACTAGCGGTGCGGGTGGGTACAATGAGCAGTTCTTC.

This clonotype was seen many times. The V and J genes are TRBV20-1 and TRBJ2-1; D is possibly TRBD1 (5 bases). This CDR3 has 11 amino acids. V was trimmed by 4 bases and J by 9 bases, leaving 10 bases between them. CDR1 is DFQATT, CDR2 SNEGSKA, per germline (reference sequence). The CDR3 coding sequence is TGCAGTGCTACAGGGTTAGGTGAGCAGTTCTTC. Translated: CSATGLGEQFF.